These 17 T cell receptor beta chains came from one sample sequenced in a study of blood T cells in healthy people across ages. A sample-barcoded 5' primer and a J-beta primer mix were used in a second PCR of about 7 to 12 cycles. Each CDR3 protein gets one entry after TCRdb re-called the 5' RACE reads with MiXCR. The sample includes 1.2 million to 1.5 million distinct CDR3 sequences, approximately 63% of them seen just once. Sequencing was done on a sample of blood. All receptors come from a man between 18 and 35 years old in good health.

This chain uses TRBV7-9 with TRBJ2-1; 7 nucleotides align to TRBD1. With V trimmed by 5 bases and J by 9 bases, 7 bases remained unmatched. Germline V lookup: CDR1 SEHNR, CDR2 FQNEAQ (reference sequence). CDR3 length: 13 residues. The CDR3 sequence is CASSPGQFGEQFF. CDR3 in DNA: TGTGCCAGCAGCCCGGGACAGTTTGGTGAGCAGTTCTTC.

This rearrangement joins TRBV20-1 to TRBJ1-2, with D possibly TRBD1 on 5 matching bases. Germline-derived CDR1 and CDR2 are DFQATT and SNEGSKA (reference sequence). The CDR3 is 14 amino acids. CDR3 loop: CITDPRGVIGGYTF. The CDR3 nucleotides read TGCATTACTGACCCTCGGGGGGTGATCGGTGGCTACACCTTC.

The chain couples TRBV6-5 to TRBJ2-2; the D is unclear. V dropped 4 bases and J dropped 4 bases, with 19 bases sitting between them. This CDR3 has 17 amino acids. The germline V gene encodes CDR1 MNHEY and CDR2 SVGAGI. CDR3 sequence (DNA): TGTGCCAGCAGTTCCTCTTCGACAAGCTCAATCACCGGGGAGCTGTTTTTT. Its protein product is CASSSSSTSSITGELFF.

This clonotype was observed a single time. The chain employs TRBV6-5 and TRBJ2-2, with D uncertain. The germline V and J ends were trimmed by 7 bases and 12 bases, with 15 bases remaining between them. The CDR3 length is 12 residues. Germline V gene data show CDR1 as MNHEY and CDR2 as SVGAGI. The chain's CDR3 is CASKGGSYQLFF. DNA of the CDR3: TGTGCCAGCAAGGGTGGCAGTTATCAGCTGTTTTTT.

The CDR3 DNA is TGTGCCACCGCCGACCGCGACGAAACCTACGAGCAGTACTTC. Translated: CATADRDETYEQYF. The rearrangement links TRBV10-3 to TRBJ2-7; D gene ambiguous. V lost 10 bases to trimming and J lost 2 bases, with 18 bases between them. The CDR3 is 14 residues long. In germline, CDR1 is ENHRY, CDR2 SYGVKD.

This clonotype was seen a handful of times. The chain is built from TRBV6-5 and TRBJ2-4; 9 bases are a match to TRBD1. The DNA end favors TRBJ2-7, so the J call may be wrong. There are 15 residues in the CDR3. Germline V gene lookup returns CDR1 MNHEY and CDR2 SVGAGI. CDR3 region: CASSYGRGQGYEQYF. CDR3 sequence (DNA): TGTGCCAGCAGTTACGGCCGGGGACAGGGTTACGAGCAGTACTTC.

The CDR3 loop is CASSPGTAATNEKLFF. The DNA of the CDR3 is TGTGCCAGCAGCCCAGGGACTGCTGCAACTAATGAAAAACTGTTTTTT. The chain has TRBV7-9 and TRBJ1-4; the D gene is possibly TRBD1 (5 bases). This CDR3 spans 16 amino acids. Trimming removed 5 bases from V and 0 bases from J, with 13 bases in between. Germline loops: CDR1 SEHNR, CDR2 FQNEAQ (reference sequence). Based on the CDR3 plus reference TRBV7-9 and TRBJ1-4, the full variable domain is DTGVSQNPRHKITKRGQNVTFRCDPISEHNRLYWYRQTLGQGPEFLTYFQNEAQLEKSRLLSDRFSAERPKGSFSTLEIQRTEQGDSAMYLCASSPGTAATNEKLFFGSGTQLSVL.

The genes are TRBV12-3 or TRBV12-4 and TRBJ2-1, with D possibly matching TRBD2 (5 bases). The V gene lost 6 bases and the J gene lost 5 bases, with 20 bases spanning the gap. The CDR3 has 16 amino acids. The CDR3 DNA reads TGTGCCAGCAGGCAAGAGGGCAGTCCAAATCACAATGAGCAGTTCTTC. The encoded protein is CASRQEGSPNHNEQFF.

The rearrangement links TRBV20-1 to TRBJ1-5; possibly TRBD1 for D (6 bases). From germline, CDR1 is DFQATT and CDR2 SNEGSKA (reference sequence). Trimming cost V 1 base and J 3 bases, with 10 bases left between them. The CDR3 consists of 14 residues. This chain's CDR3 is CSARVGQLNQPQHF. The CDR3, as DNA: TGCAGTGCTAGAGTAGGACAGCTCAATCAGCCCCAGCATTTT.

In this sample, this clonotype turned up once. The CDR3: CASSHPPPHTQYF. CDR3 DNA: TGTGCCAGCAGCCATCCTCCGCCCCATACGCAGTATTTT. The V call is TRBV14, the J call TRBJ2-3; D uncertain. Germline CDR1 is SGHDN and CDR2 is FVKESK. This CDR3 comprises 13 residues. The germline V and J ends were trimmed by 3 bases and 7 bases, with 11 bases remaining between them.

J is TRBJ1-2 and V is TRBV12-3 or TRBV12-4, with TRBD1 matching over 8 bases. V was clipped by 5 bases and J by 7 bases; unmatched bases: 9. The CDR3 is 14 amino acids. The CDR3 region is CASSTRTGFGGYTF. CDR3 nucleotide sequence: TGTGCCAGCAGTACTCGGACAGGGTTTGGTGGCTACACCTTC.

The genes are TRBV14 and TRBJ2-7; the D gene is possibly TRBD1 (5 bases). The last part of the DNA fits TRBJ2-4 better; the J call may be wrong. The CDR3 is 13 residues long. CDR1 SGHDN and CDR2 FVKESK come from the germline V gene. The CDR3 sequence is CASSPLDRNIQYF. In DNA, the CDR3 is TGTGCCAGCAGCCCCTTAGACAGAAACATTCAGTACTTC.

CDR3 region: CASSTLPGEFYEQYF. For the CDR3, the DNA is TGTGCCAGCAGTACGCTCCCGGGGGAGTTCTACGAGCAGTACTTC. V and J are TRBV27 and TRBJ2-7, with D possibly matching TRBD2 (6 bases). The germline V and J ends were trimmed by 5 bases and 3 bases, with 17 bases remaining between them. In germline, CDR1 is MNHEY, CDR2 SMNVEV (reference sequence). This CDR3 has 15 amino acids.

This clonotype was seen only a few times. The gene calls are TRBV7-9 and TRBJ1-4; D is unclear. The V end lost 6 bases, the J end lost 0 bases, and 11 bases lay between the germline ends. This CDR3 has 15 residues. In germline, CDR1 is SEHNR, CDR2 FQNEAQ (reference sequence). CDR3 nucleotides: TGTGCCAGCAGGCGCGGGGAGGCAACTAATGAAAAACTGTTTTTT. It encodes CASRRGEATNEKLFF.

The J gene is TRBJ2-1, the V gene TRBV7-9, with D perhaps TRBD1 (5 bases). Trimming removed 3 bases from V and 4 bases from J, with 10 bases in between. Germline loops: CDR1 SEHNR, CDR2 FQNEAQ (reference sequence). The CDR3 loop spans 14 amino acids. The CDR3 sequence: CASSLQGRYNEQFF. In DNA form, the CDR3 reads TGTGCCAGCAGCTTGCAGGGAAGATACAATGAGCAGTTCTTC.

The gene calls are TRBV28 and TRBJ1-1; D is ambiguous. The CDR3 is 11 amino acids. Germline V gives CDR1 MDHEN, CDR2 SYDVKM. V was shortened by 7 bases and J by 1 base, with 4 bases between the two germline ends. The DNA for the CDR3 is TGTGCCAGCAAATCGAACACTGAAGCTTTCTTT. It codes for CASKSNTEAFF. The full variable domain, rest sourced from reference TRBV28 and TRBJ1-1, is DVKVTQSSRYLVKRTGEKVFLECVQDMDHENMFWYRQDPGLGLRLIYFSYDVKMKEKGDIPEGYSVSREKKERFSLILESASTNQTSMYLCASKSNTEAFFGQGTRLTVV.

This clonotype turned up a few times. The rearrangement joins TRBV4-1 to TRBJ2-7; D perhaps matches TRBD1 (6 bases). The germline V gene encodes CDR1 MGHRA and CDR2 YSYEKL. Deletions cut 2 bases from V and 7 bases from J, with 15 bases between. This CDR3 is built from 14 residues. The CDR3, as DNA: TGCGCCAGCAGCCAATGGACCTCAGGGGAGGAGCAGTACTTC. It yields the protein CASSQWTSGEEQYF.